This is a list of T cell receptor beta chains from one sample in a study of metastatic and nonmetastatic thyroid tumors. TCRdb re-called the PCR reads with MiXCR. The sample yields 25,000 to 35,000 clones, less than 30% seen once. Sequencing was performed on blood. The receptors were gathered from a female donor with papillary thyroid cancer or a benign thyroid nodule (not recorded which). Some clones in this sample may be carry-over from other donors' samples. Both conserved end residues are part of each CDR3. A D gene is named only where the DNA matches it firmly. Not every row has a clone size; where given, it reads once, few, many or a size class.

CDR3nt	CDR3aa	v_gene	abundance	d_gene	j_gene
TGTGCCAGCAGTTTACGGGGCAACTATGGCTACACCTTC	CASSLRGNYGYTF	TRBV27	many	.	TRBJ1-2
TGTGCCAGCAGTCCACGTGTAGCGGGAGGCGAGCAGTACTTC	CASSPRVAGGEQYF	TRBV12-3/TRBV12-4	.	TRBD2	TRBJ2-7
TGCGCCAGCAGCTTGGATAGTCCCGGGACGGGGATCTATGGCTACACCTTC	CASSLDSPGTGIYGYTF	TRBV5-1	medium-sized	.	TRBJ1-2
TGTGCCATCAGTGAGCTTGGGGCTAAGGACTCACCCCTCCACTTT	CAISELGAKDSPLHF	TRBV10-3	few	.	TRBJ1-6
TGTGCCAGCAGTTCGGTTGCGGCCACCACTTATGGCTACACCTTC	CASSSVAATTYGYTF	TRBV28	.	.	TRBJ1-2
TGCGCCAGCAGCTTGGATACAAATCAGCCCCAGCATTTT	CASSLDTNQPQHF	TRBV5-1	many	.	TRBJ1-5
TGCAGTGCCAGGGGGCCTTACAATGAGCAGTTCTTC	CSARGPYNEQFF	TRBV20-1	.	TRBD1	TRBJ2-1
TGTGCCAGTAGTATTAACTGGGCAGGGGGCCGTCAGCCCCAGCATTTT	CASSINWAGGRQPQHF	TRBV19	.	TRBD1	TRBJ1-5
TGTGCCAGCAGCTTTGGACAGGGCAACACTGAAGCTTTCTTT	CASSFGQGNTEAFF	TRBV7-2	.	TRBD1	TRBJ1-1
TGCAGTGCTAGAACCCAGTCAGACTACAATGAGCAGTTCTTC	CSARTQSDYNEQFF	TRBV20-1	.	.	TRBJ2-1
TGTGCCAGCAGCCTTTTCGAGGCGGGCACCGGGGAGCTGTTTTTT	CASSLFEAGTGELFF	TRBV7-3	many	.	TRBJ2-2
TGTGCCAGCAGCTTAAGCCGGCTAGCGACGACAGATACGCAGTATTTT	CASSLSRLATTDTQYF	TRBV11-2	.	.	TRBJ2-3
TGCAGTGCTACCCCGGGAGGGGTTACCTACGAGCAGTACTTC	CSATPGGVTYEQYF	TRBV20-1	.	TRBD2	TRBJ2-7
TGTGCCAGCAGTATGGCCCCTAGCACAGATACGCAGTATTTT	CASSMAPSTDTQYF	TRBV6-1	medium-sized	.	TRBJ2-3
TGTGCCAGCAGCCCCGCGGATCTGGGATGGGACACTGAAGCTTTCTTT	CASSPADLGWDTEAFF	TRBV27	few	.	TRBJ1-1
TGTGCCAGCAGCCGTGGAATGGACGAGCAGTACTTC	CASSRGMDEQYF	TRBV3-1	many	.	TRBJ2-7
TGTGCCAGCAGTCCCTCCGAGGGGGGCAATCAGCCCCAGCATTTT	CASSPSEGGNQPQHF	TRBV25-1	many	.	TRBJ1-5
TGTGCCAGCAGTGACGTGGGACGGAGCAATCAGCCCCAGCATTTT	CASSDVGRSNQPQHF	TRBV6-1	medium-sized	.	TRBJ1-5